The clone carrying this TCR beta chain was counted only a few times. The sample originates from a study of blood T cell repertoires in COVID-19. Across the whole study: Acute and convalescent COVID-19 specimens originated in the United States, Italy and Spain. Sources were T cells, B-cell-depleted T cells, or PBMCs; the material itself was cDNA or gDNA.

Trimming removed 7 bases from V and 3 bases from J, with 16 bases in between. The CDR3 length is 14 residues. Germline lookup yields CDR1 SGHRS and CDR2 YFSETQ. Original data processing: From reference gene primer amplification, estimates of nucleated cell counts were derived. Measured with immunoSEQ multiplex PCR; TCRdb has only the in-frame clones, and not every one. Clone size and the V and J calls come from that table; the DNA yielded D and trimming. The data show approximately 300,000 clones, with around four fifths seen just once and approximately 1.3% held by the top ten. Sequencing was done on a sample of peripheral blood. This sequence joins TRBV5-1 and TRBJ2-5; a weak D match, TRBD2 (7 bases). The clonotype comes from a woman in her forties or fifties with acute or convalescent COVID-19. CDR3 coding DNA: TGCGCCAGCGCCAATGGAGGGGGGGAAGAGACCCAGTACTTC. Protein product: CASANGGGEETQYF.